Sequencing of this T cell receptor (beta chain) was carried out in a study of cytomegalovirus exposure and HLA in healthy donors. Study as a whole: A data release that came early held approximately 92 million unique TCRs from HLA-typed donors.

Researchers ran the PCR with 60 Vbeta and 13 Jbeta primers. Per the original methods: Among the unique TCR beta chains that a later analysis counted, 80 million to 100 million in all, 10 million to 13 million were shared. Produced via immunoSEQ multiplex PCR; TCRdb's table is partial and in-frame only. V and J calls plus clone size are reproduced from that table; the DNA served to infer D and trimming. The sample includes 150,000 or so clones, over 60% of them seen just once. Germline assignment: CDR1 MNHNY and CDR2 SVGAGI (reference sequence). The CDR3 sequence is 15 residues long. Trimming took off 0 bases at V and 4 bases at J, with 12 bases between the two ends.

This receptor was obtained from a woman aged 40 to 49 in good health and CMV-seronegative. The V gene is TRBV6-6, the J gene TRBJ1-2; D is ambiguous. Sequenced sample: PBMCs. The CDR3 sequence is CASSYSPGRVYGYTF. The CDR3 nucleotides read TGTGCCAGCAGTTACTCGCCTGGGCGGGTCTATGGCTACACCTTC.